Presented here are 15 T cell receptor beta chains from one specimen sequenced in a study of T cell repertoires in cytomegalovirus infection. In TCRdb, the reads were re-called with MiXCR into one record per CDR3 protein. The sample includes 200,000 to 300,000 distinct CDR3 sequences, roughly 9.1% seen only once; the top ten take around 15%. Sequencing input: PBMCs. The source of these receptors is a human donor in good health (CMV status not recorded). Some clones in this sample may be carry-over from other donors' samples.

The V gene is TRBV7-6, the J gene TRBJ2-2, with a possible D match to TRBD2 (5 bases). The CDR3 has 16 amino acids. V was pared by 1 base and J by 1 base, with 10 bases between. In germline, CDR1 is SGHVS, CDR2 FNYEAQ. The CDR3 sequence is CASSLGTVKNTGELFF. CDR3 bases: TGTGCCAGCAGCTTAGGGACTGTCAAGAACACCGGGGAGCTGTTTTTT.

This clonotype was observed at least ten times. The chain has TRBV7-9 and TRBJ2-3; D is perhaps TRBD2 (6 bases). The CDR3 sequence is 18 residues long. The germline V and J ends were trimmed by 4 bases and 2 bases, with 22 bases remaining between them. Germline values: CDR1 SEHNR, CDR2 FQNEAQ (reference sequence). The CDR3 here is CASSSAREDYRFTDTQYF. CDR3 nucleotide sequence: TGTGCCAGCAGCTCTGCCCGAGAGGACTATAGGTTCACAGATACGCAGTATTTT.

This clonotype was seen repeatedly, ten times or more. J is TRBJ1-2 and V is TRBV7-2; D perhaps matches TRBD1 (6 bases). V was trimmed by 5 bases and J by 4 bases, leaving 17 bases between them. The CDR3 spans 15 residues. Germline V CDR1 and CDR2: SGHTA, FQGNSA. CDR3 amino acids: CASSLKTGSFYGYTF. The CDR3 DNA follows: TGTGCCAGCAGCCTGAAGACAGGCTCATTCTATGGCTACACCTTC.

In its sample, this clonotype was seen a few times. The V gene is TRBV10-2, the J gene TRBJ2-3, with TRBD2 matching 12 bases. The length of the CDR3 is 17 residues. CDR1 is WSHSY, CDR2 SAAADI, per germline. The V and J ends lost 8 bases and 4 bases, in that order; junction bases with no gene match: 13. The CDR3 protein is CASGTSGFGQGADTQYF. Here the CDR3 DNA reads TGCGCCAGCGGGACTAGCGGGTTCGGCCAGGGCGCAGATACGCAGTATTTT.

In this sample, this clonotype turned up many times. J is TRBJ2-1 and V is TRBV7-2, with 13 nucleotides matching TRBD2. The CDR3 is 15 amino acids. Germline CDR1 SGHTA, CDR2 FQGNSA. V gave up 5 bases and J gave up 9 bases; unmatched junction bases: 7. The DNA for the CDR3 is TGTGCCAGCAGCCCGACCGGGACTAGCGGGACTGAGCAGTTCTTC. It translates to CASSPTGTSGTEQFF.

This clonotype occurred many times. V usage is TRBV7-2 and J usage is TRBJ2-1, with D possibly being TRBD2 (5 bases). In germline, CDR1 is SGHTA, CDR2 FQGNSA. The CDR3 runs to 14 residues. V was cut by 5 bases and J by 7 bases, with 15 bases left in between. CDR3 in amino acids: CASSLGLRGNEQFF. The CDR3 bases are TGTGCCAGCAGCCTCGGACTCCGTGGGAATGAGCAGTTCTTC.

J is TRBJ2-4 and V is TRBV6-2 or TRBV6-3; D gene uncertain. V was trimmed by 0 bases and J by 7 bases, leaving 7 bases between them. The CDR3 runs to 13 residues. The V gene's germline CDR1 is MNHEY and CDR2 SVGEGT. The CDR3 loop reads CASSYSSENIQYF. In DNA, the CDR3 is TGTGCCAGCAGTTACTCGTCGGAGAACATTCAGTACTTC.

There are many counts of this clonotype. The junction shows a germline mismatch at one end, possibly a read error. The genes are TRBV7-7 and TRBJ1-1; the D is unclear. The length of the CDR3 is 13 residues. Germline loops: CDR1 SSHAT, CDR2 FNYEAQ (reference sequence). CDR3 nucleotide sequence: TGTGCTAGCAGCTGGAATATGAACACTGAAGCTTTCTTT. Its protein product is CASSWNMNTEAFF.

V and J are TRBV3-1 and TRBJ2-3; 9 bases agree with TRBD2. Trimming removed 4 bases from V and 2 bases from J; junction bases left unmatched: 7. There are 16 residues in the CDR3. CDR1 and CDR2 from the germline V gene are LGHDT and YNNKEL (reference sequence). CDR3: CASSRVAGEITDTQYF. The CDR3, as DNA: TGTGCCAGCAGCCGAGTAGCGGGAGAAATCACAGATACGCAGTATTTT.

The V and J genes are TRBV29-1 and TRBJ1-4; no clear D. Trimming left V 6 bases short and J 2 bases short, with 19 bases between. The CDR3 contains 16 residues. CDR1 SQVTM and CDR2 ANQGSEA come from the germline V gene. CDR3 protein: CSVREGRRATNEKLFF. CDR3 nucleotides: TGCAGCGTCCGAGAGGGTAGGCGTGCGACTAATGAAAAACTGTTTTTT.

The J gene is TRBJ1-5, the V gene TRBV28; D unclear. Germline V gene data show CDR1 as MDHEN and CDR2 as SYDVKM. The CDR3 runs to 12 residues. V was clipped by 8 bases and J by 5 bases, with 10 bases between them. CDR3 bases: TGTGCCAGCTGCAGCGGATATCAGCCCCAGCATTTT. Amino acid sequence: CASCSGYQPQHF.

This clonotype occurred many times. The V and J genes are TRBV18 and TRBJ2-3; D tentatively reads TRBD1 or TRBD2 (6 bases each). Looked up from germline, CDR1 is KGHSH and CDR2 is LQKENI. The CDR3 covers 16 residues. Trimming took 4 bases from V and 0 from J, leaving 14 bases between them. CDR3 sequence (DNA): TGTGCCAGCTCACTCGGCGGGACAACTAGCACAGATACGCAGTATTTT. Translating gives CASSLGGTTSTDTQYF.

This clonotype was picked up a small number of times. The chain carries TRBV5-1 and TRBJ1-6, with a tentative D call TRBD1 (5 bases). The CDR3 extends over 15 amino acids. CDR1 is SGHRS, CDR2 YFSETQ, per germline. V lost 3 bases, J lost 9 bases, and 16 bases lay in between. CDR3: CASSSGDLRRSPLHF. The CDR3 DNA reads TGCGCCAGCAGCTCGGGGGACCTGCGCCGTTCACCCCTCCACTTT.

In its sample, this clonotype was seen many times. The rearrangement joins TRBV4-1 to TRBJ2-7; 8 bases are a match to TRBD1. With V trimmed by 0 bases and J by 0 bases, 13 bases remained unmatched. The germline CDR1 and CDR2 sequences are MGHRA and YSYEKL. This CDR3 is 19 amino acids long. CDR3 DNA sequence: TGCGCCAGCAGCCAAGAGGGCAGGGGGCGCGGCATGTCCTCCTACGAGCAGTACTTC. Its protein product is CASSQEGRGRGMSSYEQYF.

This clonotype was seen many times. The chain recombines TRBV7-2 with TRBJ2-5; 12 positions agree with TRBD2. Germline loops: CDR1 SGHTA, CDR2 FQGNSA. CDR3 length: 17 residues. Trimming took 1 base from V and 5 from J; bases not matched to a gene: 8. CDR3 DNA: TGTGCCAGCAGCTTAGGGACTAGCGGGATGGAGCGGGAGACCCAGTACTTC. It yields the protein CASSLGTSGMERETQYF.